Below, one T cell receptor beta chain is given with its context. The antigen remains unidentified. This sample was included in a study of cytomegalovirus exposure and HLA in healthy donors. Overall study results and limits: Later analysis demonstrated an association between a missense DCLRE1C variant and TCR beta V- and J-gene trimming. CMV serostatus was the sole immune exposure information available.

Both 60 Vbeta primers and 13 Jbeta primers went into the PCR. Clones were read by immunoSEQ multiplex PCR, and TCRdb kept only the in-frame ones, dropping some. Of 100,000 or so clones in the sample, 76% were seen once. Trimming stripped 0 bases from V and 5 bases from J, with 7 bases between. The CDR3 consists of 13 residues. Germline CDR1 and CDR2: SGHDN and FVKESK. The chain carries TRBV14 and TRBJ2-5; D unresolved. Sequencing input: PBMCs. The receptor's source is a man aged 35-49 years in good health and CMV-seronegative. The CDR3 sequence is CASSQESLETQYF. The CDR3 DNA is TGTGCCAGCAGCCAAGAAAGCCTGGAGACCCAGTACTTC.